Listed below are T cell receptor beta chains from one sample, sequenced in a study of blood T cells in healthy people across ages. TCRdb re-called the 5' RACE reads with MiXCR, one entry per CDR3 protein. The sample has about 1.6 million distinct CDR3 sequences, around 35% seen once. The sample was blood. All receptors come from a woman in her thirties in good health. Each CDR3 is given with its conserved first and last residue. The order of the fields is CDR3 length, clone size, J gene, D gene, V gene, CDR3 DNA, CDR3 protein. The D gene is left open where the match is weak. Clone size is not always given. Where it is, it says once, few, many or a class for expanded clones.

15	many	TRBJ2-1	TRBD2	TRBV5-1	TGCGCCAGCAGCTTACCTAGCGGGGACTACAATGAGCAGTTCTTC	CASSLPSGDYNEQFF
17	.	TRBJ2-3	TRBD2	TRBV9	TGTGCCAGCAGCGTTAGCTCCACTAGCGGGGGGATAGATACGCAGTATTTT	CASSVSSTSGGIDTQYF
14	few	TRBJ1-2	.	TRBV4-1	TGCGCCAGCAGCCAAGTTGGGGGGCTGTATGGCTACACCTTC	CASSQVGGLYGYTF
14	.	TRBJ2-1	TRBD2	TRBV24-1	TGTGCCACCATGGGCGGGAGGGCCAACAATGAGCAGTTCTTC	CATMGGRANNEQFF
17	.	TRBJ2-7	.	TRBV4-1	TGCGCCAGCAGCCAAGTGACTCCGGGACAATTTTCCTACGAGCAGTACTTC	CASSQVTPGQFSYEQYF
12	.	TRBJ2-7	.	TRBV10-3	TGTGCCACCGCACCCCAGTTCTACGAGCAGTACTTC	CATAPQFYEQYF
12	.	TRBJ2-3	.	TRBV15	TGTGCCACCAGCAGAGGGGTAGATACGCAGTATTTT	CATSRGVDTQYF
13	.	TRBJ2-7	.	TRBV2	TGTGCCAGTGCTACATTGACAGAGGACGAGCAGTACTTC	CASATLTEDEQYF
12	many	TRBJ2-1	.	TRBV4-1	TGCGCCAGCAGCCAAGGTAGCGGAGAGCAGTTCTTC	CASSQGSGEQFF
14	.	TRBJ1-4	TRBD1	TRBV2	TGTGCCAGCGGAGGTAGGACAGGGACGGAAAAACTGTTTTTT	CASGGRTGTEKLFF
13	.	TRBJ2-3	TRBD2	TRBV6-2/TRBV6-3	TGTGCCAGCAGAGGGACTAGCGGGATCGGAAGGTATTTT	CASRGTSGIGRYF
14	few	TRBJ2-3	.	TRBV7-6	TGTGCCAGCAGCTTAGCGATAATTACAGATACGCAGTATTTT	CASSLAIITDTQYF
14	.	TRBJ1-2	.	TRBV12-3/TRBV12-4	TGTGCCAGCAGTTTTTGGGGAGATCGGGAGGGCTACACCTTC	CASSFWGDREGYTF
15	few	TRBJ2-5	.	TRBV3-1	TGTGCCAGCAGCCGACGGTATTGGGAGGAAGGGACCCAGTACTTC	CASSRRYWEEGTQYF
15	.	TRBJ1-2	TRBD1	TRBV4-1	TGCGCCAGCAGCCAGGGACAGGGGGCTCCCTATGGCTACACCTTC	CASSQGQGAPYGYTF
16	.	TRBJ2-3	.	TRBV3-1	TGTGCCAGCAGCCCCACGGGTACCATATACACAGATACGCGGTATTTT	CASSPTGTIYTDTRYF
15	.	TRBJ2-2	TRBD2	TRBV20-1	TGCAGTGCTAGAGGGTGGGGGGACTACACCGGGGAGCGGTTTTTT	CSARGWGDYTGERFF